These 28 T cell receptor beta chains originate from one sample sequenced in a study of cytomegalovirus exposure and HLA in healthy donors. Clones were sequenced by immunoSEQ multiplex PCR, and TCRdb holds only the in-frame ones, with some missing. The sample contains under 200,000 clones, just under 90% of which appear only once. Sequencing input: PBMCs. The receptors derive from a woman aged 18-30 years in good health and CMV-seropositive.

The chain couples TRBV7-3 to TRBJ2-1, with TRBD2 as a possible D gene (6 bases). Germline V gene data show CDR1 as SGHTA and CDR2 as FQGTGA. Deletions cut 2 bases from V and 2 bases from J, with 13 bases between. This CDR3 comprises 16 residues. CDR3 bases: TGTGCCAGCAGCTTAGGAGGGACGTTTCCCTACAATGAGCAGTTCTTC. Amino acid sequence: CASSLGGTFPYNEQFF.

The V call is TRBV4-3, the J call TRBJ2-3, with TRBD2 matching 7 bases. Trimming removed 1 base from V and 1 base from J; junction bases left unmatched: 11. There are 18 residues in the CDR3. Germline V gives CDR1 LGHNA, CDR2 YSLEER. The CDR3: CASSQVVSGLGGTDTQYF. The CDR3 coding sequence is TGCGCCAGCAGCCAAGTTGTTAGCGGGCTAGGGGGCACAGATACGCAGTATTTT.

This clone has only one observation. V is TRBV14 and J is TRBJ2-7; 10 nucleotides align to TRBD1. Germline lookup yields CDR1 SGHDN and CDR2 FVKESK. The CDR3 is 15 amino acids. V shed 4 bases and J 2 bases; nucleotides not matched to a gene: 5. CDR3 loop: CASSPWDRGTYEQYF. CDR3 coding DNA: TGTGCCAGCAGCCCGTGGGACAGGGGAACCTACGAGCAGTACTTC.

The gene calls are TRBV9 and TRBJ1-5; TRBD1 agrees at 9 bases. Germline V gene lookup returns CDR1 SGDLS and CDR2 YYNGEE. V trimming: 0 bases; J trimming: 4 bases; junction bases outside the gene matches: 2. CDR3 length: 15 residues. CDR3 residues: CASSVGGTGNQPQHF. Written as DNA, the CDR3 is TGTGCCAGCAGCGTAGGTGGGACAGGGAATCAGCCCCAGCATTTT.

The chain is built from TRBV23-1 and TRBJ2-7; the D gene is possibly TRBD2 (5 bases). TRBV23-1 is an open reading frame whose function is uncertain. V was pared by 4 bases and J by 1 base, with 14 bases between. This CDR3 comprises 15 residues. CDR3 amino acids: CASSRECGPSYEQYF. The CDR3 DNA is TGCGCCAGCAGTCGTGAGTGCGGGCCTTCCTACGAGCAGTACTTC.

The genes are TRBV9 and TRBJ1-1, with D perhaps TRBD1 (6 bases). V was pared by 0 bases and J by 6 bases, with 9 bases between. The CDR3 is 13 amino acids. Germline V gene lookup returns CDR1 SGDLS and CDR2 YYNGEE. The CDR3, as DNA: TGTGCCAGCAGCGTAGACAGGGTATCTGAAGCTTTCTTT. Translation: CASSVDRVSEAFF.

The genes are TRBV19 and TRBJ1-4; maybe TRBD1 (6 bases). V gave up 5 bases and J gave up 7 bases, with 14 bases separating them. The CDR3 consists of 14 residues. Germline-derived CDR1 and CDR2 are LNHDA and SQIVND (reference sequence). The CDR3 region has the DNA TGTGCCAGTAGTCAGTGGGGGGGCCCTGAAAAACTGTTTTTT. Amino acid sequence: CASSQWGGPEKLFF.

The CDR3 DNA reads as TGTGCCAGCAGCTTGGATGGGGCGGTAACTAATGAAAAACTGTTTTTT. It codes for CASSLDGAVTNEKLFF. The chain carries TRBV5-8 and TRBJ1-4; D possibly corresponds to TRBD1 (5 bases). CDR3 length: 16 residues. The germline gives CDR1 SGHTS, CDR2 YDEGEE. Trimming removed 0 bases at V and 1 base at J, with 10 bases between.

This clone was counted once. V is TRBV7-9 and J is TRBJ2-1, with 11 nucleotides matching TRBD2. V was pared by 5 bases and J by 9 bases, with 15 bases of the junction left unmatched. The CDR3 has 17 residues. The V gene's germline CDR1 is SEHNR and CDR2 FQNEAQ (reference sequence). DNA of the CDR3: TGTGCCAGCAGCCCCCGACTAGCGGGAAGTCCCATGGGTGAGCAGTTCTTC. Translation gives CASSPRLAGSPMGEQFF.

V usage is TRBV7-3 and J usage is TRBJ2-1; TRBD1 agrees at 10 bases. Germline values: CDR1 SGHTA, CDR2 FQGTGA. V was clipped by 4 bases and J by 3 bases; unmatched bases: 3. CDR3 length equals 15 residues. The CDR3 coding sequence is TGTGCCAGCAGCTCCGACAGGGGGCTCTACAATGAGCAGTTCTTC. It translates to CASSSDRGLYNEQFF.

The chain couples TRBV11-2 to TRBJ1-2; D is possibly TRBD1 (5 bases). CDR3 length: 14 residues. CDR1 is SGHAT, CDR2 FQNNGV, per germline. V was cut by 5 bases and J by 1 base, with 11 bases left in between. In nucleotides, the CDR3 is TGTGCCAGCAGCCCGGGGGGAGTTAACTATGGCTACACCTTC. It encodes CASSPGGVNYGYTF.

The chain carries TRBV15 and TRBJ2-7; 13 bases agree with TRBD2. Germline CDR1 and CDR2: LNHNV and YYDKDF (reference sequence). J gave up 6 bases and V 3 bases, and 5 bases lay outside the gene matches. The CDR3 is 15 residues long. The CDR3 sequence is CATSRRGLAGAEQYF. CDR3 nucleotide sequence: TGTGCCACCAGCAGGCGAGGACTAGCGGGAGCCGAGCAGTACTTC.

The chain joins TRBV10-3 to TRBJ2-7; 11 bases align to TRBD2. V shed 6 bases, J shed 7 bases, and the junction held 5 bases outside the gene matches. CDR3 size: 13 residues. Germline loops: CDR1 ENHRY, CDR2 SYGVKD. CDR3 sequence reads: CAISETSGNEQYF. Written as DNA, the CDR3 is TGTGCCATCAGCGAGACTAGCGGGAATGAGCAGTACTTC.

This clone showed up just a few times. This chain uses TRBV28 with TRBJ2-5; the match to TRBD1 covers 11 bases. This CDR3 spans 14 amino acids. Germline CDR1 and CDR2: MDHEN and SYDVKM. Trimming took 6 bases from V and 5 from J; bases not matched to a gene: 5. DNA for the CDR3: TGTGCCAGCAGATTGGACAGGGGGCAGGAGACCCAGTACTTC. Protein: CASRLDRGQETQYF.

The V call is TRBV4-2, the J call TRBJ2-3, with 11 bases fitting TRBD2. The V gene's germline CDR1 is LGHNA and CDR2 YNFKEQ. V trimming: 3 bases; J trimming: 5 bases; junction bases outside the gene matches: 1. This CDR3 region has 14 residues. CDR3 coding DNA: TGTGCCAGCAGCCATGGGACTAGCGGAGATACGCAGTATTTT. Translated, it gives CASSHGTSGDTQYF.

The chain joins TRBV28 to TRBJ2-1; TRBD1 might be the D (6 bases). V lost 7 bases and J lost 3, with 28 bases in between. The CDR3 runs 19 residues. Germline CDR1 MDHEN, CDR2 SYDVKM. The chain's CDR3 is CASNTVFYSTGQGYNEQFF. Here the CDR3 DNA reads TGTGCCAGCAACACGGTTTTCTACTCGACAGGTCAGGGCTACAATGAGCAGTTCTTC. The variable domain in full, completed from reference TRBV28 and TRBJ2-1, reads DVKVTQSSRYLVKRTGEKVFLECVQDMDHENMFWYRQDPGLGLRLIYFSYDVKMKEKGDIPEGYSVSREKKERFSLILESASTNQTSMYLCASNTVFYSTGQGYNEQFFGPGTRLTVL.

The chain joins TRBV5-1 to TRBJ2-1; 14 bases fit TRBD2. The CDR3 spans 19 residues. CDR1 is SGHRS and CDR2 is YFSETQ in the germline V gene. After removal of 3 bases from V and 5 bases from J, the junction contained 13 bases not matched to a gene. The DNA of the CDR3 is TGCGCCAGCAGCTGGATGACCGGGACTAGCGGGAGTCTCCACAATGAGCAGTTCTTC. It yields the protein CASSWMTGTSGSLHNEQFF. Full variable domain (outside the CDR3, taken from reference TRBV5-1 and TRBJ2-1): KAGVTQTPRYLIKTRGQQVTLSCSPISGHRSVSWYQQTPGQGLQFLFEYFSETQRNKGNFPGRFSGRQFSNSRSEMNVSTLELGDSALYLCASSWMTGTSGSLHNEQFFGPGTRLTVL.

This sequence joins TRBV7-3 and TRBJ2-7; D not certain. The ends were cut back, 3 bases at V and 3 bases at J, with 9 bases in the middle. The CDR3 extends over 13 amino acids. Germline V gene sequence: CDR1 SGHTA, CDR2 FQGTGA. The CDR3 region is CASSFDISYEQYF. CDR3 bases: TGTGCCAGCAGCTTCGACATCAGCTACGAGCAGTACTTC.

CDR3 amino acids: CASSDYPYNEQFF. The CDR3 nucleotides read TGTGCCAGCAGTGACTACCCGTACAATGAGCAGTTCTTC. J is TRBJ2-1 and V is TRBV2; D uncertain. V lost 3 bases and J lost 4, with 7 bases in between. This CDR3 has 13 residues. In germline, CDR1 is SNHLY, CDR2 FYNNEI.

The chain uses TRBV7-9 and TRBJ2-1; 8 positions agree with TRBD1. The CDR3 sequence is 14 residues long. Germline V CDR1 and CDR2: SEHNR, FQNEAQ (reference sequence). V trimming: 1 base; J trimming: 10 bases; junction bases outside the gene matches: 6. The CDR3 loop is CASSLGQGTREQFF. The CDR3 DNA is TGTGCCAGCAGCTTAGGACAGGGGACAAGGGAGCAGTTCTTC.

V gene TRBV6-4 combines with J gene TRBJ2-1; D uncertain. The germline gives CDR1 MRHNA, CDR2 SNTAGT. V lost 4 bases and J 0 bases, leaving 13 bases between the germline ends. The CDR3 extends over 16 amino acids. Here the CDR3 reads CASSVNVYSSYNEQFF. CDR3 nucleotides: TGTGCCAGCAGTGTCAACGTTTACAGCTCCTACAATGAGCAGTTCTTC.

The genes are TRBV7-9 and TRBJ1-2; D might be TRBD1 (5 bases). The germline V and J ends were trimmed by 3 bases and 2 bases, with 10 bases remaining between them. Germline values: CDR1 SEHNR, CDR2 FQNEAQ (reference sequence). The CDR3 is made up of 14 amino acids. CDR3 DNA: TGTGCCAGCAGCTTTCAGGGTCTAAACTATGGCTACACCTTC. Translated, it gives CASSFQGLNYGYTF.

The chain carries TRBV5-1 and TRBJ2-1; 10 nucleotides align to TRBD2. CDR1 and CDR2 from the germline V gene are SGHRS and YFSETQ. V dropped 6 bases and J dropped 1; count of bases not matched to a gene: 7. This CDR3 has 16 residues. In nucleotides, the CDR3 is TGCGCCAGCAACGTAGCGGGAGGTTGGTCCTACAATGAGCAGTTCTTC. Protein product: CASNVAGGWSYNEQFF.

The CDR3 DNA follows: TGTGCCAGCAGCCCCGACAGGGTCCATGGCTACACCTTC. This encodes CASSPDRVHGYTF. This sequence joins TRBV5-6 and TRBJ1-2; 7 nucleotides align to TRBD1. V lost 4 bases to trimming and J lost 6 bases; unmatched junction nucleotides: 6. Germline lookup yields CDR1 SGHDT and CDR2 YYEEEE. The CDR3 consists of 13 residues. Full variable domain (missing parts from reference TRBV5-6 and TRBJ1-2): DAGVTQSPTHLIKTRGQQVTLRCSPKSGHDTVSWYQQALGQGPQFIFQYYEEEERQRGNFPDRFSGHQFPNYSSELNVNALLLGDSALYLCASSPDRVHGYTFGSGTRLTVV.

This clone was observed a few times. The chain joins TRBV30 to TRBJ2-1, with TRBD2 matching over 8 bases. Germline V CDR1 and CDR2: GTSNPN, SVGIG (reference sequence). This CDR3 has 16 amino acids. Unmatched junction bases numbered 7, after V lost 0 bases and J lost 3 bases. The CDR3 DNA is TGTGCCTGGAGTGTGGGAGCGGGAGATAGCTACAATGAGCAGTTCTTC. Residues: CAWSVGAGDSYNEQFF. The whole variable domain, filled in from reference TRBV30 and TRBJ2-1, reads SQTIHQWPATLVQPVGSPLSLECTVEGTSNPNLYWYRQAAGRGLQLLFYSVGIGQISSEVPQNLSASRPQDRQFILSSKKLLLSDSGFYLCAWSVGAGDSYNEQFFGPGTRLTVL.

The V gene is TRBV30, the J gene TRBJ2-7; 7 nucleotides align to TRBD2. V shed 3 bases, J shed 2 bases, and the junction held 1 base outside the gene matches. Germline values: CDR1 GTSNPN, CDR2 SVGIG (reference sequence). The CDR3 is 12 residues long. The CDR3 nucleotides are TGTGCCTGGAGGGGGAGGGCCTACGAGCAGTACTTC. It specifies CAWRGRAYEQYF.

The genes are TRBV27 and TRBJ2-3; weak D call: TRBD2 (6 bases). V shed 5 bases and J shed 3 bases, with 15 bases lying between them. The CDR3 length is 15 residues. CDR1 and CDR2 from the germline V gene are MNHEY and SMNVEV (reference sequence). CDR3 residues: CASSGTSSTTDTQYF. CDR3 coding DNA: TGTGCCAGCAGTGGGACTTCCAGCACTACAGATACGCAGTATTTT.

This chain uses TRBV12-5 with TRBJ1-2; a possible D gene is TRBD1 (5 bases). The CDR3 consists of 16 residues. The germline V gene encodes CDR1 LGHNT and CDR2 FRNRAP. Trimming pared 0 bases from V and 5 bases from J, leaving 16 bases between. CDR3 in DNA: TGTGCTAGTGGTTTGGTCCCTATAACAGGAGTATATGGCTACACCTTC. Its translation: CASGLVPITGVYGYTF.